The source of this T cell receptor beta chain is a study of cytomegalovirus exposure and HLA in healthy donors. This CDR3 has 17 amino acids. V shed 3 bases and J 3 bases; nucleotides not matched to a gene: 8. The germline gives CDR1 SGDLS, CDR2 YYNGEE. The study ran its PCR with 60 Vbeta and 13 Jbeta primers. Measured with immunoSEQ multiplex PCR; TCRdb has only the in-frame clones, and not every one. The table has 50,000 to 70,000 clones, around 79% seen once; the top ten hold less than 3%. The origin of this receptor is a female donor in good health and CMV-seronegative. The source material was PBMCs. The chain carries TRBV9 and TRBJ2-1; 11 bases fit TRBD2. CDR3 in DNA: TGTGCCAGCAGCGGTAGCGGGAGGGCCGGGAGCTACAATGAGCAGTTCTTC. This translates into CASSGSGRAGSYNEQFF.